Shown below are 27 T cell receptor beta chains from a single sample sequenced in a study of blood T cell repertoires in COVID-19. Some clones are missing from TCRdb's copy, which holds only in-frame ones; the method was immunoSEQ multiplex PCR. The repertoire consists of 150,000 or so clones, with about three quarters occurring once and the leading ten covering roughly 1.5%. The sample consisted of peripheral blood. Source of these receptors: an elderly man with acute or convalescent COVID-19.

The sample holds a few counts of this clone. The V call is TRBV5-1, the J call TRBJ1-6; 7 bases align to TRBD1. The CDR3 contains 16 residues. Losses at the gene ends were 0 bases for V and 7 bases for J; bases not matched to a gene: 7. Germline CDR1 is SGHRS and CDR2 is YFSETQ. CDR3 sequence: CASSLEGGVGNSPLHF. The CDR3 DNA reads TGCGCCAGCAGCTTGGAAGGGGGCGTAGGGAATTCACCCCTCCACTTT. Full variable domain (outside the CDR3, taken from reference TRBV5-1 and TRBJ1-6): KAGVTQTPRYLIKTRGQQVTLSCSPISGHRSVSWYQQTPGQGLQFLFEYFSETQRNKGNFPGRFSGRQFSNSRSEMNVSTLELGDSALYLCASSLEGGVGNSPLHFGNGTRLTVT.

V usage is TRBV5-1 and J usage is TRBJ2-3; TRBD1 might be the D (6 bases). This CDR3 is 16 amino acids long. Germline-derived CDR1 and CDR2 are SGHRS and YFSETQ. The germline V and J ends were trimmed by 0 bases and 0 bases, with 11 bases remaining between them. In DNA form, the CDR3 reads TGCGCCAGCAGCTTGGTAGGGGGTCAAAGCACAGATACGCAGTATTTT. Translating gives CASSLVGGQSTDTQYF.

This clone was detected only a few times. The chain uses TRBV27 and TRBJ1-2; maybe TRBD1 (5 bases). CDR3 length: 14 residues. V was pared by 4 bases and J by 2 bases, with 11 bases between. Germline CDR1 and CDR2: MNHEY and SMNVEV (reference sequence). The CDR3 reads CASSSLDRNYGYTF. The CDR3 DNA follows: TGTGCCAGCAGTTCCCTTGACAGAAACTATGGCTACACCTTC.

The chain is built from TRBV7-3 and TRBJ2-5, with TRBD1 identical over 10 bases. Germline V gene lookup returns CDR1 SGHTA and CDR2 FQGTGA. The J segment lost 5 bases and the V segment lost 4 bases, leaving 10 bases of the junction unmatched. The CDR3 length is 16 residues. The CDR3 DNA sequence: TGTGCCAGCAGCTCATCGGGACAGGGGAAGCGGGAGACCCAGTACTTC. It specifies CASSSSGQGKRETQYF.

The chain combines TRBV27 with TRBJ1-1; TRBD1 is a possible D gene (6 bases). Germline V gives CDR1 MNHEY, CDR2 SMNVEV (reference sequence). This CDR3 is built from 17 residues. V was clipped by 2 bases and J by 4 bases, with 20 bases between them. The CDR3 sequence is CASSLTDLQGAATEAFF. CDR3 in DNA: TGTGCCAGCAGTTTAACCGACCTACAGGGAGCGGCCACTGAAGCTTTCTTT.

The chain joins TRBV5-1 to TRBJ2-5; no clear D. Per the germline V gene, CDR1 is SGHRS and CDR2 is YFSETQ. V lost 0 bases and J 5 bases, leaving 11 bases between the germline ends. The CDR3 totals 14 residues. The CDR3 DNA reads TGCGCCAGCAGCTTGGCCAGTCAACCGGAGACCCAGTACTTC. Its protein product is CASSLASQPETQYF.

The chain combines TRBV5-1 with TRBJ2-7, with a weak D call TRBD2 (6 bases). The ends were cut back, 0 bases at V and 2 bases at J, with 9 bases in the middle. The CDR3 is made up of 14 amino acids. Germline CDR1 is SGHRS and CDR2 is YFSETQ. Here the CDR3 DNA reads TGCGCCAGCAGCTTGGGCGGGGATACCTACGAGCAGTACTTC. This encodes CASSLGGDTYEQYF.

The chain recombines TRBV11-3 with TRBJ1-2; D perhaps matches TRBD1 (5 bases). Germline CDR1 is SGHNT and CDR2 is YENEEA. The CDR3 loop spans 19 amino acids. Trimming took 0 bases from V and 0 from J, leaving 20 bases between them. The CDR3 coding sequence is TGTGCCAGCAGCTTAGATCATACAGGTAGAATTGGAGCTAACTATGGCTACACCTTC. Protein sequence: CASSLDHTGRIGANYGYTF.

A few counts support this clone. The chain carries TRBV7-2 and TRBJ1-2, with D perhaps matching TRBD1 (5 bases). The germline CDR1 and CDR2 sequences are SGHTA and FQGNSA. The CDR3 runs to 12 residues. V was pared by 1 base and J by 7 bases, with 7 bases between. The CDR3 coding sequence is TGTGCCAGCAGCTTAGGGGGGGGTGGCTACACCTTC. It specifies CASSLGGGGYTF.

This clone turned up a few times. This chain uses TRBV7-9 with TRBJ2-3; perhaps TRBD2 as D (5 bases). Germline-derived CDR1 and CDR2 are SEHNR and FQNEAQ (reference sequence). This CDR3 spans 15 amino acids. V was clipped by 1 base and J by 2 bases, with 10 bases between them. CDR3 DNA: TGTGCCAGCAGCTTAGTGGTGGGAGTCACAGATACGCAGTATTTT. This gives the protein CASSLVVGVTDTQYF.

The chain is built from TRBV4-1 and TRBJ2-4, with TRBD1 identical over 8 bases. V lost 1 base to trimming and J lost 5 bases; unmatched junction nucleotides: 10. This CDR3 is built from 17 residues. Germline assignment: CDR1 MGHRA and CDR2 YSYEKL. The CDR3 region is CASSQGGQGRAENIQYF. In DNA form, the CDR3 reads TGCGCCAGCAGCCAAGGAGGACAGGGCCGGGCCGAAAACATTCAGTACTTC.

The chain employs TRBV28 and TRBJ1-6; a possible D gene is TRBD1 (6 bases). Germline V gene data show CDR1 as MDHEN and CDR2 as SYDVKM. CDR3 size: 15 residues. V lost 2 bases, J lost 7 bases, and 12 bases lay in between. CDR3 protein: CASSLGGARNSPLHF. The CDR3, as DNA: TGTGCCAGCAGTTTAGGGGGGGCGCGGAATTCACCCCTCCACTTT.

V is TRBV29-1 and J is TRBJ1-4; the match to TRBD1 covers 12 bases. The CDR3 has 18 amino acids. The germline CDR1 and CDR2 sequences are SQVTM and ANQGSEA. V dropped 6 bases and J dropped 0; count of bases not matched to a gene: 11. The CDR3 loop is CSVYVRDRGLTTNEKLFF. DNA of the CDR3: TGCAGCGTCTATGTCCGGGACAGGGGGCTTACAACTAATGAAAAACTGTTTTTT.

The rearrangement uses TRBV24-1 and TRBJ2-2; 8 nucleotides align to TRBD2. CDR1 is KGHDR, CDR2 SFDVKD, per germline. The CDR3 consists of 15 residues. Trimming removed 3 bases from V and 4 bases from J; junction bases left unmatched: 3. CDR3 region: CATSDTSGPTGELFF. CDR3 in DNA: TGTGCCACCAGTGATACTAGCGGCCCCACCGGGGAGCTGTTTTTT.

This rearrangement joins TRBV7-8 to TRBJ2-7, with TRBD1 matching 9 bases. The CDR3 has 16 residues. V gave up 5 bases and J gave up 1 base; unmatched junction bases: 9. Germline V CDR1 and CDR2: SGHVS, FQNEAQ. CDR3 nucleotides: TGTGCCAGCAGCGTCCCCGGGACAGGGATATCCTACGAGCAGTACGTC. It is translated as CASSVPGTGISYEQYV.

The V gene is TRBV5-8, the J gene TRBJ2-7, with D possibly matching TRBD2 (5 bases). CDR3 length: 13 amino acids. V was cut by 0 bases and J by 10 bases, with 14 bases left in between. CDR1 SGHTS and CDR2 YDEGEE come from the germline V gene. CDR3 protein: CASSLAGWGEQYV. The CDR3 DNA is TGTGCCAGCAGCTTGGCCGGGTGGGGAGAACAGTACGTC.

CDR3 loop: CSASRGNPNEKLFF. Written as DNA, the CDR3 is TGCAGTGCTAGTAGGGGGAATCCTAATGAAAAACTGTTTTTT. The chain uses TRBV20-1 and TRBJ1-4, with D perhaps matching TRBD1 (6 bases). CDR1 is DFQATT, CDR2 SNEGSKA, per germline (reference sequence). This CDR3 has 14 amino acids. V lost 3 bases and J lost 3, with 11 bases in between.

The J gene is TRBJ1-6, the V gene TRBV4-1; 8 nucleotides match TRBD1. Unmatched junction bases numbered 4, after V lost 2 bases and J lost 7 bases. Germline CDR1 reads MGHRA; CDR2 reads YSYEKL. The CDR3 is 15 amino acids. This chain's CDR3 is CASSQSQGGNSPLHF. Written as DNA, the CDR3 is TGCGCCAGCAGCCAATCACAGGGGGGGAATTCACCCCTCCACTTT.

The chain recombines TRBV6-5 with TRBJ1-2; D might be TRBD1 (6 bases). The CDR3 consists of 13 residues. The germline V and J ends were trimmed by 6 bases and 5 bases, with 13 bases remaining between them. CDR1 is MNHEY, CDR2 SVGAGI, per germline. The CDR3 nucleotides are TGTGCCAGCAGGCTACAGGGTCCATATGGCTACACCTTC. Amino acid sequence: CASRLQGPYGYTF.

V is TRBV29-1 and J is TRBJ2-1; 15 bases are a match to TRBD2. The J segment lost 8 bases and the V segment lost 3 bases, leaving 5 bases of the junction unmatched. This CDR3 has 15 amino acids. In germline, CDR1 is SQVTM, CDR2 ANQGSEA. The CDR3 spells CSVDGWTSGGDEQFF. The CDR3 DNA is TGCAGCGTTGACGGTTGGACTAGCGGGGGGGATGAGCAGTTCTTC.

CDR3 protein: CASSLVAGEGETQYF. In DNA form, the CDR3 reads TGTGCCAGCAGCTTGGTTGCAGGGGAGGGAGAGACCCAGTACTTC. V gene TRBV5-6 combines with J gene TRBJ2-5; a weak D match, TRBD2 (7 bases). Per germline, CDR1 SGHDT and CDR2 YYEEEE. The CDR3 loop spans 15 amino acids. Trimming removed 0 bases at V and 4 bases at J, with 13 bases between.

V and J are TRBV27 and TRBJ2-3; D is perhaps TRBD2 (5 bases). CDR3 length equals 13 residues. The germline V and J ends were trimmed by 5 bases and 3 bases, with 9 bases remaining between them. Germline V gives CDR1 MNHEY, CDR2 SMNVEV (reference sequence). This chain's CDR3 is CASSLGDTDTQYF. The CDR3 coding sequence is TGTGCCAGCAGTCTCGGGGATACAGATACGCAGTATTTT.

The chain employs TRBV19 and TRBJ2-1; tentative D call: TRBD2 (5 bases). This CDR3 contains 18 residues. The V end lost 3 bases, the J end lost 0 bases, and 18 bases lay between the germline ends. Germline CDR1 LNHDA, CDR2 SQIVND (reference sequence). The CDR3 protein is CASSIGLGDSSSYNEQFF. CDR3 in DNA: TGTGCCAGTAGTATCGGGCTGGGAGACTCGAGCTCCTACAATGAGCAGTTCTTC.

The genes are TRBV24-1 and TRBJ2-1; D not resolved. Trimming cost V 3 bases and J 7 bases, with 6 bases left between them. This CDR3 has 12 amino acids. The germline CDR1 and CDR2 sequences are KGHDR and SFDVKD. Here the CDR3 reads CATSDLMNEQFF. The CDR3 DNA reads TGTGCCACCAGTGATCTTATGAATGAGCAGTTCTTC.

The genes are TRBV21-1 and TRBJ2-1; the table names TRBD2, a call not compared with the DNA. TRBV21-1 is termed a pseudogene. The CDR3 covers 11 residues. In DNA, the CDR3 is TGTGCCAGCAGCCCCAAGCGTGGGCAGTTCTTC. Translation gives CASSPKRGQFF.

This sequence joins TRBV10-2 and TRBJ2-5, with 7 nucleotides matching TRBD1. Losses at the gene ends were 8 bases for V and 3 bases for J; bases not matched to a gene: 3. There are 12 residues in the CDR3. Germline V CDR1 and CDR2: WSHSY, SAAADI. The CDR3 DNA reads TGCGCCAGCGGGACAGCTGAAGAGACCCAGTACTTC. As protein: CASGTAEETQYF.

This sequence joins TRBV6-6 and TRBJ1-2; TRBD1 aligns across 7 bases. V lost 5 bases, J lost 7 bases, and 10 bases stayed unmatched. Germline V gives CDR1 MNHNY, CDR2 SVGAGI (reference sequence). The CDR3 runs to 14 residues. The chain's CDR3 is CASSDLLQGPGYTF. CDR3 nucleotides: TGTGCCAGCAGTGACCTTTTACAGGGGCCTGGCTACACCTTC.